The 3 T cell receptor beta chains reported below all come from one sample, sequenced in a study of blood T cell repertoires in COVID-19. The protocol was immunoSEQ multiplex PCR, while the TCRdb copy is restricted to in-frame clones and leaves out a portion. The sample records about 150,000 clones, 79% being singletons. The sample taken for sequencing was PBMCs or T cells enriched from blood (not recorded which). These receptors were taken from a woman between 65 and 79 years old in a cohort exposed to, infected with or recovered from COVID-19 (not recorded which).

The chain employs TRBV7-9 and TRBJ2-1; no firm D call. Germline values: CDR1 SEHNR, CDR2 FQNEAQ (reference sequence). There are 13 residues in the CDR3. Trimming stripped 5 bases from V and 5 bases from J, with 10 bases between. The CDR3 bases are TGTGCCAGCAGCCCCTCGGGTAACAATGAGCAGTTCTTC. Its translation: CASSPSGNNEQFF.

This clone came up a few times. The rearrangement links TRBV9 to TRBJ2-3, with D hard to call. Trimming took off 4 bases at V and 0 bases at J, with 9 bases between the two ends. Germline CDR1 reads SGDLS; CDR2 reads YYNGEE. The CDR3 sequence is 14 residues long. Here the CDR3 DNA reads TGTGCCAGCAGCCCACTCCGGAGCACAGATACGCAGTATTTT. Translating gives CASSPLRSTDTQYF.

The V gene is TRBV7-2, the J gene TRBJ2-7; 7 bases map to TRBD2. This CDR3 spans 15 amino acids. V was pared by 5 bases and J by 0 bases, with 7 bases of the junction left unmatched. Germline loops: CDR1 SGHTA, CDR2 FQGNSA. CDR3 in amino acids: CASSLNPSGSYEQYF. In DNA, the CDR3 is TGTGCCAGCAGCCTCAACCCTAGCGGCTCCTACGAGCAGTACTTC. Complete variable domain (other parts from reference TRBV7-2 and TRBJ2-7): GAGVSQSPSNKVTEKGKDVELRCDPISGHTALYWYRQSLGQGLEFLIYFQGNSAPDKSGLPSDRFSAERTGGSVSTLTIQRTQQEDSAVYLCASSLNPSGSYEQYFGPGTRLTVT.